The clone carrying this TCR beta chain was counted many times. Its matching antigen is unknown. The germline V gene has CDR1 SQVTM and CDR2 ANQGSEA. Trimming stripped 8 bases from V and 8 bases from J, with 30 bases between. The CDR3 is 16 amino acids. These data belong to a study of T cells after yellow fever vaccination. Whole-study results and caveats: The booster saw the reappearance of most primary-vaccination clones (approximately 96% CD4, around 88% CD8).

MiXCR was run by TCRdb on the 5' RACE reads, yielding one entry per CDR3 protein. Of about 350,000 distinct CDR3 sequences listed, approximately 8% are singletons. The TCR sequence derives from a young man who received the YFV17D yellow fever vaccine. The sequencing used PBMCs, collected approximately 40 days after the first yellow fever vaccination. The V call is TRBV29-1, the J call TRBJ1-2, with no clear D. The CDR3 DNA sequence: TGCAGCTCTCGAGACTTCGACACAACGATTATGGAAGGCTACACCTTC. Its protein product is CSSRDFDTTIMEGYTF.